Listed below are T cell receptor beta chains from one sample, sequenced in a study of CD8+CD57+ T cells in acquired aplastic anemia. TCRdb itself ran the reads through MiXCR, one entry per CDR3 protein. The sample records under 350,000 distinct CDR3 sequences, around 60% being singletons. Material for sequencing was sorted CD4+, CD8+, or CD8+CD57+ T cells (not recorded which) from PBMCs. The receptors here all came from a human donor with severe aplastic anemia or a healthy control (not recorded which). CDR3s include the opening cysteine and the closing phenylalanine or tryptophan. D genes are given only for firm matches. Part of the rows lack a size; the others show once, few, many or a class for expanded clones.

d_call: -
clone_size: -
v_call: TRBV7-3
j_call: TRBJ2-1
cdr3_aa: CASSFPFGFF
cdr3_nt: TGTGCCAGCAGCTTCCCATTTGGCTTCTTC

d_call: -
clone_size: -
v_call: TRBV5-1
j_call: TRBJ1-4
cdr3_aa: CASSLGHKGGEKLFF
cdr3_nt: TGCGCCAGCAGCTTGGGGCACAAAGGGGGTGAAAAACTGTTTTTT

d_call: -
clone_size: -
v_call: TRBV27
j_call: TRBJ2-1
cdr3_aa: CASRQAGSYNEQFF
cdr3_nt: TGTGCCAGCCGACAGGCGGGCTCCTACAATGAGCAGTTCTTC

d_call: TRBD1
clone_size: -
v_call: TRBV7-9
j_call: TRBJ2-1
cdr3_aa: CASTGQGQSEQFF
cdr3_nt: TGTGCCAGCACCGGACAGGGGCAAAGTGAGCAGTTCTTC

d_call: TRBD1
clone_size: once
v_call: TRBV20-1
j_call: TRBJ1-3
cdr3_aa: CSARDRDRGNTIYF
cdr3_nt: TGCAGTGCTAGAGATCGGGACAGGGGAAACACCATATATTTT

d_call: TRBD1
clone_size: -
v_call: TRBV20-1
j_call: TRBJ1-1
cdr3_aa: CSARPGTGVFSAFF
cdr3_nt: TGCAGTGCTAGACCCGGGACAGGGGTATTCTCAGCTTTCTTT

d_call: -
clone_size: -
v_call: TRBV5-4
j_call: TRBJ2-2
cdr3_aa: CASSSQTRANTGELFF
cdr3_nt: TGTGCCAGCAGCTCGCAGACACGAGCGAACACCGGGGAGCTGTTTTTT

d_call: TRBD1
clone_size: -
v_call: TRBV24-1
j_call: TRBJ2-7
cdr3_aa: CATSDVTGTGTYEQYF
cdr3_nt: TGTGCCACCAGTGACGTAACCGGGACAGGGACCTACGAGCAGTACTTC

d_call: TRBD1
clone_size: -
v_call: TRBV6-5
j_call: TRBJ1-2
cdr3_aa: CASSGSWDRGDHYGYTF
cdr3_nt: TGTGCCAGCAGTGGATCCTGGGACAGGGGGGATCACTATGGCTACACCTTC

d_call: -
clone_size: many
v_call: TRBV5-6
j_call: TRBJ1-6
cdr3_aa: CASSEGGSGDSPLHF
cdr3_nt: TGTGCCAGCTCAGAGGGGGGTTCGGGGGATTCACCCCTCCACTTT

d_call: TRBD1
clone_size: -
v_call: TRBV7-9
j_call: TRBJ1-6
cdr3_aa: CASSLGTGAHSPLHF
cdr3_nt: TGTGCCAGCAGCTTAGGCACAGGGGCCCATTCACCCCTCCACTTT

d_call: -
clone_size: few
v_call: TRBV7-8
j_call: TRBJ2-2
cdr3_aa: CASSLFGGLNTGELFF
cdr3_nt: TGTGCCAGCAGCTTATTCGGGGGGCTGAACACCGGGGAGCTGTTTTTT

d_call: TRBD2
clone_size: -
v_call: TRBV10-3
j_call: TRBJ2-7
cdr3_aa: CAIRKTSAASSEQYF
cdr3_nt: TGTGCCATCAGAAAGACTAGCGCGGCCTCTTCCGAGCAGTACTTC

d_call: TRBD1
clone_size: many
v_call: TRBV19
j_call: TRBJ2-1
cdr3_aa: CASIDRGYNEQFF
cdr3_nt: TGTGCCAGTATCGACAGGGGTTACAATGAGCAGTTCTTC

d_call: TRBD1
clone_size: many
v_call: TRBV6-1
j_call: TRBJ2-7
cdr3_aa: CASSEASPGQGPYYEQYF
cdr3_nt: TGTGCCAGCAGTGAAGCGTCACCGGGACAGGGCCCATATTACGAGCAGTACTTC

d_call: TRBD2
clone_size: once
v_call: TRBV20-1
j_call: TRBJ2-7
cdr3_aa: CSARTSGARSYNEQYF
cdr3_nt: TGCAGTGCTAGAACTAGCGGGGCGCGATCCTACAATGAGCAGTACTTC

d_call: -
clone_size: once
v_call: TRBV5-1
j_call: TRBJ1-2
cdr3_aa: CASSLLSPAETDTQSNYGYTF
cdr3_nt: TGTGCCAGCAGCTTGCTCTCCCCAGCCGAAACAGATACGCAGTCTAACTATGGCTACACCTTC

d_call: -
clone_size: -
v_call: TRBV5-4
j_call: TRBJ2-7
cdr3_aa: CASSLAQGSHEQYF
cdr3_nt: TGTGCCAGCAGCTTGGCTCAGGGGAGCCACGAGCAGTACTTC

d_call: -
clone_size: many
v_call: TRBV11-3
j_call: TRBJ1-1
cdr3_aa: CASSLLGGEAFF
cdr3_nt: TGTGCCAGCAGCTTGTTAGGCGGTGAAGCTTTCTTT